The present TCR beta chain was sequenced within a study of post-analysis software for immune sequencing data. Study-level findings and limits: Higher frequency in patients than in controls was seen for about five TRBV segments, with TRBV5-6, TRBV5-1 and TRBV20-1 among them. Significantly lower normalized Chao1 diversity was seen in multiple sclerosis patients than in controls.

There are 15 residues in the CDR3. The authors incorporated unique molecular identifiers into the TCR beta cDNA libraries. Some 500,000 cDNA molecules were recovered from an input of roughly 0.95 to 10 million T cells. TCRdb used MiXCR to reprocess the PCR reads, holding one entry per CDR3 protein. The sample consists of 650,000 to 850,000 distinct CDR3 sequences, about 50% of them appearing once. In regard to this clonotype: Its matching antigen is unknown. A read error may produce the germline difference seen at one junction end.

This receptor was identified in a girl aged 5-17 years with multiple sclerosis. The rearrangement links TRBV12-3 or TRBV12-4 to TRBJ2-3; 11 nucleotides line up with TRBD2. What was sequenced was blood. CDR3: CASSIAGGSTDTQYF. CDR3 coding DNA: TGTGCCAGCAGTATAGCGGGAGGGAGCACAGATACGCAGTATTTT.